This TCR beta chain is drawn from a study of T-cell memory formation after mild COVID-19. Turning to the study itself: For the most part, TCR clusters were specific to one donor.

Trimming left V 5 bases short and J 2 bases short, with 24 bases between. Germline loops: CDR1 SEHNR, CDR2 FQNEAQ (reference sequence). The CDR3 length is 18 residues. This clonotype turned up a few times. No antigen is known for it. The study's findings and limits: The pre-infection memory compartment contained some responding clones, suggesting cross-reactive memory joined. A second wave expanding day 15 to 37 was CD4+-biased; contracting clones were balanced. CD4+ clones that contracted lay mainly in CM and EM; CD8+ ones lay in EMRA.

TCRdb reprocessed the 5' RACE reads with MiXCR, giving one entry per CDR3 protein. This sample carries about 320,000 distinct CDR3 sequences, 14% of them seen once, and the ten largest clones take 21%. This receptor was identified in a man aged 18 to 35 who had mild COVID-19 (a few samples of this study predate the infection). Cell type and time point are not known. J is TRBJ1-2 and V is TRBV7-9, with D possibly matching TRBD1 (5 bases). Sequenced input: PBMCs or a T cell subset sorted from them (not recorded which). In DNA, the CDR3 is TGTGCCAGCAGCCCATCTAACCGGGACTACCTTCGCAACTATGGCTACACCTTC. It yields the protein CASSPSNRDYLRNYGYTF. The full variable domain, rest sourced from reference TRBV7-9 and TRBJ1-2, is DTGVSQNPRHKITKRGQNVTFRCDPISEHNRLYWYRQTLGQGPEFLTYFQNEAQLEKSRLLSDRFSAERPKGSFSTLEIQRTEQGDSAMYLCASSPSNRDYLRNYGYTFGSGTRLTVV.